Listed below are T cell receptor beta chains from one sample, sequenced in a study of blood T cell repertoires in COVID-19. Sequencing used immunoSEQ multiplex PCR; TCRdb keeps in-frame clones, though not all of them. The repertoire includes about 80,000 clones, 91% of them detected once, and 1.9% sits in the top ten. The source material was peripheral blood. Receptor source: a woman in her forties or fifties in a cohort sampled during active COVID-19. CDR3s include the opening cysteine and the closing phenylalanine or tryptophan. The D gene is left open where the match is weak. Size values are once, few and many counts, or a class for expanded clones, and some rows have none.

TRBD1	TRBV6-5	TRBJ1-5	-	TGTGCCAGCAGACCGACAGGGCCTGGCAATCAGCCCCAGCATTTT	CASRPTGPGNQPQHF
-	TRBV6-6	TRBJ2-6	-	TGTGCCAGCAGCCTAGGTGGTGGGGCCAACGTCCTGACTTTC	CASSLGGGANVLTF
-	TRBV7-9	TRBJ2-4	-	TGTGCCAGCAGCTCGACAGAGGCAAACATTCAGTACTTC	CASSSTEANIQYF
-	TRBV5-1	TRBJ2-2	-	TGCGCCAGCAGCTTAATGGCGGCGGACACCGGGGAGCTGTTTTTT	CASSLMAADTGELFF
TRBD1	TRBV3-1/TRBV3-2	TRBJ2-5	-	TGTGCCAGCAGCCAAGATACTGCGGGACAGGGAGGAGAGACCCAGTACTTC	CASSQDTAGQGGETQYF
TRBD1	TRBV9	TRBJ2-5	few	TGTGCCAGCAGCGTAGGGGGACAGGGGGCCGGGGAGACCCAGTACTTC	CASSVGGQGAGETQYF
-	TRBV11-2	TRBJ2-1	-	TGTGCCAGCAGCCGACAGCCTTACAATGAGCAGTTCTTC	CASSRQPYNEQFF
-	TRBV19	TRBJ2-2	-	TGTGCCAGTAGTCTAAGATCGAACACCGGGGAGCTGTTTTTT	CASSLRSNTGELFF
TRBD1	TRBV28	TRBJ2-3	-	TGTGCCAGCAGTTCCTCGACAGGGGGCGGCACAGATACGCAGTATTTT	CASSSSTGGGTDTQYF
TRBD1	TRBV11-2	TRBJ2-7	-	TGTGCCAGCAGCCTCTACAGGGGGCTGGGCGAGCAGTACTTC	CASSLYRGLGEQYF
-	TRBV4-1	TRBJ2-5	-	TGCGCCAGCAGCCAGCTAGGAGGGGAGACCCAGTACTTC	CASSQLGGETQYF
TRBD2	TRBV3-1/TRBV3-2	TRBJ2-4	-	TGTGCCGTTGGGACTAGCGGGACGTGGCTAGCCAAAAACATTCAGTACTTC	CAVGTSGTWLAKNIQYF
-	TRBV5-4	TRBJ2-1	once	TGTGCCAGCAGCTTGAACCGGGATGAGCAGTTCTTC	CASSLNRDEQFF
-	TRBV12-5	TRBJ2-5	-	TGTGCTAGTGGTTTGGCTGGATCCGGGGGGACCCAGTACTTC	CASGLAGSGGTQYF
-	TRBV6-2/TRBV6-3	TRBJ2-3	once	TGTGCCAGCAGTTACGGACAGATAACAGATACGCAGTATTTT	CASSYGQITDTQYF
TRBD1	TRBV6-1	TRBJ1-3	-	TGTGCCAGCAGTGTAGGACAGGCTTCTTTGTCTGGAAACACCATATATTTT	CASSVGQASLSGNTIYF
TRBD1	TRBV5-1	TRBJ2-1	-	TGCGCCAGCAGTAACGACGACAGGGGTCAGTTCTTC	CASSNDDRGQFF
-	TRBV7-9	TRBJ2-2	-	TGTGCCACCCGACTAGGGACAGAACTTACCGGGGAGCTGTTTTTT	CATRLGTELTGELFF
-	TRBV28	TRBJ1-3	-	TGTGCCAGCAGTTTATATACCAGCGGCCCCACCATATATTTT	CASSLYTSGPTIYF
-	TRBV4-1	TRBJ2-4	few	TGCGCCAGCAGCCAAGGAGGGTGGGAGAGGGCCAAAAACATTCAGTACTTC	CASSQGGWERAKNIQYF
TRBD2	TRBV11-3	TRBJ2-7	-	TGTGCCAGCAGCCCTCTGGGGGGGACCTACGAGCAGTACTTC	CASSPLGGTYEQYF
TRBD1	TRBV3-1/TRBV3-2	TRBJ2-7	-	TGTGCCAGCAGCCACCGGACAGGCGCCTACGAGCAGTACTTC	CASSHRTGAYEQYF
TRBD2	TRBV7-3	TRBJ2-1	-	TGTGCCAGCAGCTTAACTAGCGGGGGGTACAATGAGCAGTTCTTC	CASSLTSGGYNEQFF
-	TRBV25-1	TRBJ2-5	-	TGTGCCAGCAGTCTCTTAGATCTCCAAGAGACCCAGTACTTC	CASSLLDLQETQYF
-	TRBV28	TRBJ1-3	few	TGTGCCAGCAGCCCAGCGGTGGGAAACACCATATATTTT	CASSPAVGNTIYF
TRBD1	TRBV4-1	TRBJ1-3	-	TGCGCCAGCAGCCAGCAACAATGGGACAGGGGTTCGGGGGTTTGGGGAAACACCATATATTTT	CASSQQQWDRGSGVWGNTIYF
TRBD1	TRBV18	TRBJ2-7	-	TGTGCCAGCTCACCCGGGACAGATCGCTACGAGCAGTACTTC	CASSPGTDRYEQYF
-	TRBV6-4	TRBJ2-2	-	TGTGCCAACTCACGGGCCGGGGAGCTGTTTTTT	CANSRAGELFF
-	TRBV5-1	TRBJ2-7	-	TGCGCCAGCAGCGAGGATACCTACGAGCAGTACTTC	CASSEDTYEQYF
TRBD2	TRBV5-1	TRBJ2-3	-	TGCGCCAGCAGCCCCGGGACTAGCGGAGGAGATACGCAGTATTTT	CASSPGTSGGDTQYF
-	TRBV11-2	TRBJ1-1	-	TGTGCCAGCAGCCAAGACGGGGGGGACACTGAAGCTTTCTTT	CASSQDGGDTEAFF
-	TRBV6-5	TRBJ2-5	-	TGTGCCAGCACCTCAGGGGGGGAGACCCAGTACTTC	CASTSGGETQYF
-	TRBV19	TRBJ1-1	-	TGTGCCAGTAGATTATCGGGGGAGACTGAAGCTTTCTTT	CASRLSGETEAFF
-	TRBV6-1	TRBJ2-3	-	TGTGCCAGCAGTGATGACAGAACCGATACGCAGTATTTT	CASSDDRTDTQYF
TRBD2	TRBV3-1/TRBV3-2	TRBJ2-5	-	TGTGCCAGCAGCCAAGGACTAGCGGGGATAGGGAAGACCCAGTACTTC	CASSQGLAGIGKTQYF
-	TRBV2	TRBJ1-1	-	TGTGCCAGCAGGGCGCTCCCAGGCTCTGGAGCTTTCTTT	CASRALPGSGAFF
TRBD1	TRBV6-6	TRBJ1-6	-	TGTGCCAGCAGCCATAAAAGACAGGGTTATAATTCACCCCTCCACTTT	CASSHKRQGYNSPLHF
-	TRBV28	TRBJ2-4	-	TGTGCCAGCAGTTTAGGACGTTGGGGGACTCTAGCCAAAAACATTCAGTACTTC	CASSLGRWGTLAKNIQYF
TRBD2	TRBV20-1	TRBJ2-5	-	TGCAGTGCTAGTTTGTCTAGCGGATTCCAAGAGACCCAGTACTTC	CSASLSSGFQETQYF
TRBD1	TRBV9	TRBJ2-1	-	TGTGCCAGTACCCTCCGGGACAGCTCCTACAATGAGCAGTTCTTC	CASTLRDSSYNEQFF
-	TRBV6-5	TRBJ1-3	-	TGTGCCAGCAGTTACTCGGGAGAAGGTGGAAACACCATATATTTT	CASSYSGEGGNTIYF
TRBD1	TRBV2	TRBJ2-7	-	TGTGCCAGCACCCGGGGACAGACCTCCTACGAGCAGTACTTC	CASTRGQTSYEQYF
-	TRBV3-1/TRBV3-2	TRBJ1-3	-	TGTGCCAGCAGCCACGGAGTTTACGGAAACACCATATATTTT	CASSHGVYGNTIYF
-	TRBV7-8	TRBJ1-1	-	TGTGCCAGCAGCTCCCGGGGGAGGGCGAGTTACACTGAAGCTTTCTTT	CASSSRGRASYTEAFF
TRBD2	TRBV7-9	TRBJ2-4	-	TGTGCCAGCAGCTTAAGCGGGAGAGGGGACATTCAGTACTTC	CASSLSGRGDIQYF
TRBD1	TRBV4-1	TRBJ2-7	-	TGCGCCAGCAGCTCCCGGGGCAGGGGGTCCGAGCAGTACTTC	CASSSRGRGSEQYF
-	TRBV2	TRBJ2-1	-	TGTGCCAGCAGTGCACAAGACAGCGTCAATGAGCAGTTCTTC	CASSAQDSVNEQFF
TRBD1	TRBV24-1	TRBJ2-1	-	TGTGCCACCAGTGACCCCGGGACAGGGCTCGACAATGAGCAGTTCTTC	CATSDPGTGLDNEQFF